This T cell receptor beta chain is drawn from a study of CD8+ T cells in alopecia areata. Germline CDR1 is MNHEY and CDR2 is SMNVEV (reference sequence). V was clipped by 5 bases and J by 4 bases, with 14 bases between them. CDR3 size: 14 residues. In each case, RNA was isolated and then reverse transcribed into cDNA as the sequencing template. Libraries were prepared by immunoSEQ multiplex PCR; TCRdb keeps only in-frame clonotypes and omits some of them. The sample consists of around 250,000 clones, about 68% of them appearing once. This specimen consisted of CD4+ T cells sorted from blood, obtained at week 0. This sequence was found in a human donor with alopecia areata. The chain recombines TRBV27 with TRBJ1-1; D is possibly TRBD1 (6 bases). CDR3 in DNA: TGTGCCAGCAGTCAATCCACAGGGATCACTGAAGCTTTCTTT. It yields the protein CASSQSTGITEAFF.